Presented here are 9 T cell receptor beta chains from one specimen sequenced in a study of HIV-infected children after antiretroviral therapy interruption. A 3' RACE protocol on RNA, with unique molecular identifiers, produced the TCR library. TCRdb analysed the 3' RACE reads with MiXCR anew, one entry per CDR3 protein. The sample contains about 83,000 distinct CDR3 sequences, approximately 6.9% of which appear only once. Treatment: PENTA 11 planned treatment interruption arm or continuous ART arm. The sequencing here drew on CD45RA+ CD4+ T cells from PBMCs, pooled from several time points, taken from a donor given antiretroviral therapy, either interrupted or continuous. Noted subset: naive CD4+ CD45RA+ CD45RO- T cells. The receptors were sampled from a pool of human donors with HIV.

This clonotype was seen only a few times. The V and J genes are TRBV7-2 and TRBJ2-2; TRBD1 matches at 11 bases. Germline V CDR1 and CDR2: SGHTA, FQGNSA. The CDR3 extends over 16 amino acids. Trimming at V came to 5 bases and at J to 4 bases, leaving 6 bases not matched to a gene. Written as DNA, the CDR3 is TGTGCCAGCAGCCCGACGGGGACAGGGGGCACCGGGGAGCTGTTTTTT. Protein: CASSPTGTGGTGELFF.

This clonotype was found many times. The J gene is TRBJ2-1, the V gene TRBV12-3 or TRBV12-4, with 10 bases identical to TRBD1. The length of the CDR3 is 15 residues. V was pared by 8 bases and J by 6 bases, with 10 bases of the junction left unmatched. The CDR3 reads CASGIPGQGTNEQFF. As DNA, the CDR3 is TGTGCCAGCGGTATACCGGGACAGGGGACCAATGAGCAGTTCTTC.

The J gene is TRBJ2-3, the V gene TRBV10-1, with a tentative D call TRBD2 (6 bases). The V end was cut by 5 bases, the J end by 3 bases, with 15 bases between. CDR1 is WNHNN and CDR2 is SYGVQD in the germline V gene (reference sequence). CDR3 length: 15 amino acids. The CDR3 bases are TGCGCCAGCAGTACCCGGGACTCACAAACAGATACGCAGTATTTT. The encoded protein is CASSTRDSQTDTQYF.

This clonotype came up a few times. The chain recombines TRBV29-1 with TRBJ1-1; no definite D call. Trimming removed 7 bases from V and 0 bases from J, with 12 bases in between. The CDR3 has 13 residues. Germline lookup yields CDR1 SQVTM and CDR2 ANQGSEA. The CDR3 DNA reads as TGCAGCGCTTTGATTTCCATGAACACTGAAGCTTTCTTT. It translates to CSALISMNTEAFF.

This sequence joins TRBV2 and TRBJ2-5; no clear D. Trimming cost V 2 bases and J 5 bases, with 3 bases left between them. Germline V CDR1 and CDR2: SNHLY, FYNNEI. The CDR3 has 11 residues. The CDR3 loop is CASSEMETQYF. As DNA, the CDR3 is TGTGCCAGCAGTGAAATGGAGACCCAGTACTTC.

This clonotype was counted at least ten times. The chain carries TRBV12-3 or TRBV12-4 and TRBJ2-7, with 10 bases that match TRBD1. Trimming cost V 6 bases and J 1 base; bases outside gene matches: 6. CDR3 length equals 15 residues. This CDR3 is CASSSGTGASYEQYF. CDR3 in DNA: TGTGCCAGCAGCTCCGGGACAGGGGCTTCCTACGAGCAGTACTTC.

This clonotype was found a few times. This rearrangement joins TRBV6-6 to TRBJ2-2, with D possibly being TRBD1 (6 bases). In germline, CDR1 is MNHNY, CDR2 SVGAGI (reference sequence). This CDR3 region has 17 residues. V gave up 0 bases and J gave up 2 bases, with 13 bases separating them. The CDR3 here is CASSYSDSLQNTGELFF. In DNA form, the CDR3 reads TGTGCCAGCAGTTACTCGGACAGCCTCCAAAACACCGGGGAGCTGTTTTTT.

This clonotype was recorded many times. V is TRBV23-1 and J is TRBJ2-5; tentative D call: TRBD1 (6 bases). TRBV23-1 is known as an ORF, though its function is uncertain. This CDR3 region has 15 residues. Trimming removed 10 bases from V and 1 base from J, with 19 bases in between. CDR3 amino acids: CAIDDGTRAQETQYF. The CDR3 nucleotides are TGCGCCATCGACGACGGGACACGCGCCCAAGAGACCCAGTACTTC.

The table lists this clonotype with many counts. CDR3 in amino acids: CASSKIRAVRTLGNGYTF. The CDR3 nucleotides read TGTGCCAGCAGTAAAATTAGGGCAGTAAGGACCCTCGGGAATGGCTACACCTTC. The rearrangement links TRBV12-3 or TRBV12-4 to TRBJ1-2; D call uncertain. V was trimmed by 5 bases and J by 6 bases, leaving 28 bases between them. This CDR3 spans 18 amino acids.